This passage covers 25 T cell receptor beta chains from one sample sequenced in a study of cytomegalovirus exposure and HLA in healthy donors (dated by TCRdb to about 2017). Libraries were constructed by the immunoSEQ multiplex PCR assay. For the multiplex PCR, a mixture combining 60 forward primers for TCR Vbeta segments and 13 reverse primers for TCR Jbeta segments was used. The clones in this table, taken by TCRdb from immuneACCESS, are in-frame only. Not every clone is retained; where verified, under half of the shortfall comes from an unresolved V gene, and the cause of the rest is unknown. This sample comprises about 120,000 clones, over 70% of them detected only once. Jointly, the top ten make up around 4.1% of the sample. Material: PBMCs. These TCRs come from a woman aged 40 to 50 in good health and CMV-seronegative.

The chain has TRBV11-2 and TRBJ1-5; no definite D call. The CDR3 sequence is 12 residues long. Germline V gene sequence: CDR1 SGHAT, CDR2 FQNNGV. V lost 5 bases and J 4 bases, leaving 6 bases between the germline ends. For the CDR3, the DNA is TGTGCCAGCAGCAAACATAATCAGCCCCAGCATTTT. Protein: CASSKHNQPQHF.

The V gene is TRBV9, the J gene TRBJ2-1, with 14 bases lining up with TRBD2. The CDR3 is made up of 18 amino acids. V lost 4 bases, J lost 6 bases, and 12 bases stayed unmatched. The germline V gene encodes CDR1 SGDLS and CDR2 YYNGEE. CDR3 protein: CASSPRGLAGVASNEQFF. CDR3 DNA sequence: TGTGCCAGCAGCCCGCGGGGACTAGCGGGAGTCGCTTCCAATGAGCAGTTCTTC. Full variable domain (outside the CDR3, taken from reference TRBV9 and TRBJ2-1): DSGVTQTPKHLITATGQRVTLRCSPRSGDLSVYWYQQSLDQGLQFLIQYYNGEERAKGNILERFSAQQFPDLHSELNLSSLELGDSALYFCASSPRGLAGVASNEQFFGPGTRLTVL.

This chain links TRBV19 with TRBJ2-7, with 11 bases aligning to TRBD1. With V trimmed by 8 bases and J by 4 bases, 4 bases remained unmatched. The germline CDR1 and CDR2 sequences are LNHDA and SQIVND (reference sequence). The CDR3 is 13 residues long. CDR3 sequence: CASGGTGGYEQYF. The CDR3 region has the DNA TGTGCCAGTGGTGGGACAGGGGGATACGAGCAGTACTTC.

The V and J genes are TRBV4-3 and TRBJ1-2, with 9 bases aligning to TRBD1. In germline, CDR1 is LGHNA, CDR2 YSLEER. The CDR3 runs 15 residues. V was pared by 0 bases and J by 9 bases, with 8 bases of the junction left unmatched. CDR3 protein: CASSQEGQGSSSYTF. The CDR3 DNA reads as TGCGCCAGCAGCCAAGAGGGACAGGGAAGTAGTAGCTACACCTTC.

There are a few counts of this clone. This same CDR3 is encoded by further DNA sequences in the sample. This CDR3 reads CASSLQGAPQETQYF. The DNA for the CDR3 is TGTGCCAGCAGCTTACAGGGGGCGCCCCAAGAGACCCAGTACTTC. The chain joins TRBV7-7 to TRBJ2-5; 8 bases align to TRBD1. The germline CDR1 and CDR2 sequences are SSHAT and FNYEAQ (reference sequence). The length of the CDR3 is 15 residues. J gave up 1 base and V 2 bases, and 3 bases lay outside the gene matches.

V gene TRBV19 combines with J gene TRBJ1-1; D is possibly TRBD1 (5 bases). The length of the CDR3 is 13 residues. CDR1 is LNHDA and CDR2 is SQIVND in the germline V gene (reference sequence). Trimming removed 4 bases from V and 1 base from J, with 7 bases in between. CDR3 sequence reads: CASSRQWNTEAFF. CDR3 sequence (DNA): TGTGCCAGTAGTAGACAGTGGAACACTGAAGCTTTCTTT.

This rearrangement joins TRBV6-4 to TRBJ2-2, with D maybe TRBD2 (6 bases). This CDR3 has 14 amino acids. CDR1 and CDR2 from the germline V gene are MRHNA and SNTAGT. Between the trimmed V and J ends, which lost 3 bases and 7 bases, there was a span of 12 bases. The CDR3 here is CASSERLGGGELFF. DNA for the CDR3: TGTGCCAGCAGTGAGAGACTAGGTGGCGGGGAGCTGTTTTTT.

This sequence joins TRBV18 and TRBJ2-7; D not resolved. The CDR3 is made up of 13 amino acids. V dropped 1 base and J dropped 2 bases, with 6 bases sitting between them. CDR1 KGHSH and CDR2 LQKENI come from the germline V gene. The CDR3 nucleotides are TGTGCCAGCTCACCACTCCAGACCTACGAGCAGTACTTC. It is translated as CASSPLQTYEQYF. The variable domain in full, completed from reference TRBV18 and TRBJ2-7, reads NAGVMQNPRHLVRRRGQEARLRCSPMKGHSHVYWYRQLPEEGLKFMVYLQKENIIDESGMPKERFSAEFPKEGPSILRIQQVVRGDSAAYFCASSPLQTYEQYFGPGTRLTVT.

This clone showed up just a few times. Here the CDR3 DNA reads TGTGCCAGCAGCCAGTCCCGGGGCACAGATACGCAGTATTTT. The encoded protein is CASSQSRGTDTQYF. The chain recombines TRBV7-9 with TRBJ2-3; D unresolved. Germline CDR1 SEHNR, CDR2 FQNEAQ (reference sequence). V lost 5 bases, J lost 1 base, and 10 bases lay in between. CDR3 size: 14 residues. Based on the CDR3 plus reference TRBV7-9 and TRBJ2-3, the full variable domain is DTGVSQNPRHKITKRGQNVTFRCDPISEHNRLYWYRQTLGQGPEFLTYFQNEAQLEKSRLLSDRFSAERPKGSFSTLEIQRTEQGDSAMYLCASSQSRGTDTQYFGPGTRLTVL.

The J gene is TRBJ1-5, the V gene TRBV6-5; possible D gene TRBD1, 6 bases. Trimming shortened V by 6 bases and J by 0 bases, and 12 bases separated the two germline ends. Germline loops: CDR1 MNHEY, CDR2 SVGAGI. The length of the CDR3 is 15 residues. The CDR3 is CASRRTVNSNQPQHF. For the CDR3, the DNA is TGTGCCAGCAGGAGGACAGTTAATAGCAATCAGCCCCAGCATTTT.

CDR3 in amino acids: CASSLGLAGTGELFF. In nucleotides, the CDR3 is TGTGCCAGCAGCTTAGGGCTAGCGGGCACCGGGGAGCTGTTTTTT. The J gene is TRBJ2-2, the V gene TRBV11-2; 8 bases are a match to TRBD2. With 1 base clipped from V and 4 bases from J, the junction kept 2 bases outside the gene matches. The germline V gene has CDR1 SGHAT and CDR2 FQNNGV. The CDR3 length is 15 residues.

The chain combines TRBV9 with TRBJ1-2, with D uncertain. Germline assignment: CDR1 SGDLS and CDR2 YYNGEE. The CDR3 contains 16 residues. Trimming left V 0 bases short and J 4 bases short, with 16 bases between. CDR3 sequence reads: CASSVEDSLYLYGYTF. The CDR3 bases are TGTGCCAGCAGCGTAGAGGACTCGTTGTACCTCTATGGCTACACCTTC. Based on the CDR3 plus reference TRBV9 and TRBJ1-2, the full variable domain is DSGVTQTPKHLITATGQRVTLRCSPRSGDLSVYWYQQSLDQGLQFLIQYYNGEERAKGNILERFSAQQFPDLHSELNLSSLELGDSALYFCASSVEDSLYLYGYTFGSGTRLTVV.

This chain uses TRBV5-6 with TRBJ2-7, with TRBD2 matching over 8 bases. There are 15 residues in the CDR3. CDR1 and CDR2 from the germline V gene are SGHDT and YYEEEE. V was pared by 4 bases and J by 0 bases, with 6 bases of the junction left unmatched. The CDR3 loop reads CASSLEAGASYEQYF. The CDR3 DNA is TGTGCCAGCAGCCTCGAAGCGGGAGCCTCCTACGAGCAGTACTTC.

J is TRBJ2-2 and V is TRBV7-9, with D possibly matching TRBD1 (6 bases). V was cut by 5 bases and J by 0 bases, with 10 bases left in between. CDR1 is SEHNR, CDR2 FQNEAQ, per germline (reference sequence). The CDR3 contains 15 residues. As DNA, the CDR3 is TGTGCCAGCAGCACCGGGACAACGAACACCGGGGAGCTGTTTTTT. It is translated as CASSTGTTNTGELFF.

The V call is TRBV6-5, the J call TRBJ2-3; no firm D call. Trimming pared 2 bases from V and 2 bases from J, leaving 8 bases between. The CDR3 totals 14 residues. Looked up from germline, CDR1 is MNHEY and CDR2 is SVGAGI. CDR3 in DNA: TGTGCCAGCAGTTACGAGACAAACACAGATACGCAGTATTTT. This codes for CASSYETNTDTQYF.

The sample holds a few counts of this clone. The same CDR3 can be traced to other DNA sequences in this sample. This chain links TRBV11-2 with TRBJ1-5, with D tentatively TRBD1 (5 bases). CDR1 and CDR2 (germline): SGHAT, FQNNGV. V dropped 5 bases and J dropped 2 bases, with 13 bases sitting between them. There are 15 residues in the CDR3. The CDR3 reads CASSVGGNGNQPQHF. CDR3 in DNA: TGTGCCAGCAGCGTGGGGGGTAATGGCAATCAGCCCCAGCATTTT.

The V and J genes are TRBV11-2 and TRBJ1-5; 8 nucleotides agree with TRBD1. The junction had 2 bases not matched to a gene; V was cut back by 4 bases and J by 6 bases. The CDR3 extends over 13 amino acids. CDR1 and CDR2 (germline): SGHAT, FQNNGV. The DNA of the CDR3 is TGTGCCAGCAGCTCTACAGGGGGTCAGCCCCAGCATTTT. Amino acids: CASSSTGGQPQHF. Supplemented by reference TRBV11-2 and TRBJ1-5, the full variable domain reads EAGVAQSPRYKIIEKRQSVAFWCNPISGHATLYWYQQILGQGPKLLIQFQNNGVVDDSQLPKDRFSAERLKGVDSTLKIQPAKLEDSAVYLCASSSTGGQPQHFGDGTRLSIL.

A single count supports this clone. The chain recombines TRBV21-1 with TRBJ2-7; TRBD2 is the table's D call and was not checked against the DNA. TRBV21-1 is an annotated pseudogene. CDR3 length equals 14 residues. The CDR3 here is CASSPGGVGDEQYF. The CDR3, as DNA: TGTGCCAGCAGCCCCGGGGGGGTTGGCGACGAGCAGTACTTC.

This sequence joins TRBV2 and TRBJ1-6; D unresolved. CDR1 is SNHLY, CDR2 FYNNEI, per germline. The CDR3 consists of 11 residues. V was shortened by 1 base and J by 14 bases, with 6 bases between the two germline ends. The CDR3 reads CASSEEQALHF. The CDR3 DNA reads TGTGCCAGCAGTGAAGAGCAGGCCCTCCACTTT.

This chain links TRBV7-8 with TRBJ2-7; 11 bases match TRBD2. Germline-derived CDR1 and CDR2 are SGHVS and FQNEAQ. Trimming removed 7 bases from V and 7 bases from J; junction bases left unmatched: 9. CDR3 length: 14 amino acids. The CDR3 loop is CASTTSGSVREQYF. The CDR3 nucleotides read TGTGCCAGCACCACTAGCGGGAGTGTTCGAGAGCAGTACTTC. Together with reference TRBV7-8 and TRBJ2-7, the CDR3 gives the full variable domain: GAGVSQSPRYKVAKRGQDVALRCDPISGHVSLFWYQQALGQGPEFLTYFQNEAQLDKSGLPSDRFFAERPEGSVSTLKIQRTQQEDSAVYLCASTTSGSVREQYFGPGTRLTVT.

Notes on this clone: One junction end disagrees with the germline gene, perhaps due to a read error. This chain's CDR3 is CASSWGGRLGETQYF. The CDR3 region has the DNA TGTGCTAGCAGCTGGGGGGGGCGCCTGGGGGAGACCCAGTACTTC. The J gene is TRBJ2-5, the V gene TRBV7-7, with D possibly matching TRBD2 (7 bases). The CDR3 spans 15 residues. From germline, CDR1 is SSHAT and CDR2 FNYEAQ (reference sequence).

V and J are TRBV9 and TRBJ2-3, with D tentatively TRBD2 (5 bases). The CDR3 is 14 residues long. V was trimmed by 0 bases and J by 4 bases, leaving 9 bases between them. Germline V CDR1 and CDR2: SGDLS, YYNGEE. The DNA for the CDR3 is TGTGCCAGCAGCGTAGCGAGCGGAGCAGATACGCAGTATTTT. Its translation: CASSVASGADTQYF. The full variable domain, rest sourced from reference TRBV9 and TRBJ2-3, is DSGVTQTPKHLITATGQRVTLRCSPRSGDLSVYWYQQSLDQGLQFLIQYYNGEERAKGNILERFSAQQFPDLHSELNLSSLELGDSALYFCASSVASGADTQYFGPGTRLTVL.

This clone was seen only once. The chain employs TRBV5-6 and TRBJ2-7; 8 nucleotides align to TRBD2. This CDR3 comprises 16 residues. Germline V CDR1 and CDR2: SGHDT, YYEEEE. V lost 0 bases, J lost 4 bases, and 9 bases stayed unmatched. The CDR3, as DNA: TGTGCCAGCAGCTTGGGAGGGACTAGTTTTACGTACGAGCAGTACTTC. Encoded protein: CASSLGGTSFTYEQYF.

The rearrangement links TRBV9 to TRBJ1-3; D is undetermined. The CDR3 totals 15 residues. CDR1 and CDR2 (germline): SGDLS, YYNGEE. Trimming stripped 4 bases from V and 0 bases from J, with 11 bases between. CDR3: CASSTQVTSGNTIYF. The CDR3 region has the DNA TGTGCCAGCAGCACTCAGGTGACCTCTGGAAACACCATATATTTT.

This sequence joins TRBV6-5 and TRBJ2-1; the D is unclear. This CDR3 contains 13 residues. CDR1 is MNHEY, CDR2 SVGAGI, per germline. Trimming removed 3 bases from V and 7 bases from J, with 10 bases in between. The CDR3 DNA reads TGTGCCAGCAGTTATCGTAGTTTAAATGAGCAGTTCTTC. It specifies CASSYRSLNEQFF.